The 29 T cell receptor beta chains below all came from one sample that was sequenced in a study of shared clonotypes between healthy human individuals. The data were produced by immunoSEQ multiplex PCR, yet TCRdb's version contains in-frame clones alone and is incomplete. The data show approximately 440,000 clones, with more than 70% seen just once and more than 10% held by the top ten. Source material: PBMCs. The source of these receptors is a middle-aged woman in good health. Some clones in this sample may be carry-over from other donors' samples.

This chain connects TRBV7-6 to TRBJ2-7; TRBD2 matches at 10 bases. J lost 1 base, V lost 1 base, and 7 bases had no gene match. The CDR3 length is 17 residues. Per the germline V gene, CDR1 is SGHVS and CDR2 is FNYEAQ. CDR3 sequence: CASSLVGLADLSYEQYF. CDR3 coding DNA: TGTGCCAGCAGCTTAGTAGGACTAGCGGACCTTTCCTACGAGCAGTACTTC.

This clone was counted once. The chain couples TRBV30 to TRBJ1-5, with 7 bases fitting TRBD1. Germline CDR1 GTSNPN, CDR2 SVGIG (reference sequence). This CDR3 region has 16 residues. The junction had 7 bases not matched to a gene; V was cut back by 0 bases and J by 2 bases. The DNA for the CDR3 is TGTGCCTGGAGTGTACAGGGGTCGGGAGGCAATCAGCCCCAGCATTTT. Its translation: CAWSVQGSGGNQPQHF.

This clone was seen a few times. The rearrangement uses TRBV2 and TRBJ1-2, with TRBD1 identical over 7 bases. The CDR3 is 14 amino acids. The trim removed 9 bases at V and 0 bases at J, leaving 7 bases unmatched. CDR1 and CDR2 (germline): SNHLY, FYNNEI. The CDR3 region has the DNA TGTGCCAGTACCGGGACAGCCACTAACTATGGCTACACCTTC. Its protein is CASTGTATNYGYTF.

The chain is built from TRBV7-9 and TRBJ2-5; TRBD1 aligns across 7 bases. CDR1 and CDR2 (germline): SEHNR, FQNEAQ (reference sequence). This CDR3 contains 13 residues. J lost 5 bases, V lost 6 bases, and 6 bases had no gene match. CDR3 in amino acids: CASRPDRVETQYF. In DNA, the CDR3 is TGTGCCAGCAGACCCGACAGGGTGGAGACCCAGTACTTC.

This clone showed up many times. The sample contains more than one DNA sequence encoding this CDR3. This rearrangement joins TRBV13 to TRBJ1-1; D gene unclear. V lost 5 bases to trimming and J lost 4 bases, with 17 bases between them. Germline V CDR1 and CDR2: PRHDT, FYEKMQ (reference sequence). There are 15 residues in the CDR3. The CDR3 sequence is CASSPQRVRSTEAFF. The CDR3 DNA reads as TGTGCCAGCAGCCCACAAAGGGTGCGCTCCACTGAAGCTTTCTTT. Full variable domain (remainder filled in from reference TRBV13 and TRBJ1-1): AAGVIQSPRHLIKEKRETATLKCYPIPRHDTVYWYQQGPGQDPQFLISFYEKMQSDKGSIPDRFSAQQFSDYHSELNMSSLELGDSALYFCASSPQRVRSTEAFFGQGTRLTVV.

The V call is TRBV30, the J call TRBJ1-3, with D uncertain. The germline gives CDR1 GTSNPN, CDR2 SVGIG (reference sequence). V was pared by 4 bases and J by 4 bases, with 8 bases between. The CDR3 is made up of 12 amino acids. The CDR3 loop reads CAWISPGNTIYF. The CDR3 nucleotides read TGTGCCTGGATAAGCCCGGGAAACACCATATATTTT.

V and J are TRBV9 and TRBJ1-5, with 7 bases aligning to TRBD1. After removal of 4 bases from V and 8 bases from J, the junction contained 9 bases not matched to a gene. The CDR3 extends over 14 amino acids. The V gene's germline CDR1 is SGDLS and CDR2 YYNGEE. CDR3 in DNA: TGTGCCAGCAGCCCCGGACAGGTCTCGAAGCCCCAGCATTTT. Amino acids: CASSPGQVSKPQHF.

The chain couples TRBV29-1 to TRBJ1-2; unclear D gene. The CDR3 consists of 18 residues. Per the germline V gene, CDR1 is SQVTM and CDR2 is ANQGSEA. The germline V and J ends were trimmed by 5 bases and 0 bases, with 25 bases remaining between them. The CDR3 loop is CSVSERAVGPFSNYGYTF. The CDR3 region has the DNA TGCAGCGTTTCCGAAAGGGCAGTCGGACCCTTTTCTAACTATGGCTACACCTTC.

On this clone: A far larger clone is one nucleotide away, so this likely arose from a read error. Other nucleotide sequences in the sample specify the same CDR3. The chain is built from TRBV9 and TRBJ2-1; 8 nucleotides agree with TRBD2. There are 15 residues in the CDR3. The V and J ends lost 3 bases and 7 bases, in that order; junction bases with no gene match: 9. The V gene's germline CDR1 is SGDLS and CDR2 YYNGEE. CDR3 sequence: CASSGTSGSRNEQFF. The CDR3 nucleotides are TGTGCCAGCAGCGGGACCAGCGGGAGTCGGAATGAGCAGTTCTTC.

This chain uses TRBV7-9 with TRBJ1-3; D gene ambiguous. The CDR3 totals 15 residues. Germline loops: CDR1 SEHNR, CDR2 FQNEAQ (reference sequence). Deletions cut 5 bases from V and 0 bases from J, with 11 bases between. The CDR3 loop is CASSKPPLSGNTIYF. Here the CDR3 DNA reads TGTGCCAGCAGCAAACCCCCACTCTCTGGAAACACCATATATTTT.

The table lists this clone with many counts. The gene calls are TRBV28 and TRBJ1-5; D is uncertain. V shed 3 bases and J shed 2 bases, with 8 bases lying between them. Per the germline V gene, CDR1 is MDHEN and CDR2 is SYDVKM. This CDR3 is 14 amino acids long. CDR3 DNA sequence: TGTGCCAGCAGTTTTGGTTGGGGCAATCAGCCCCAGCATTTT. It yields the protein CASSFGWGNQPQHF.

V and J are TRBV28 and TRBJ1-4, with D uncertain. V was pared by 8 bases and J by 0 bases, with 4 bases between. This CDR3 is built from 12 residues. The germline gives CDR1 MDHEN, CDR2 SYDVKM. Here the CDR3 reads CASRPTNEKLFF. In DNA form, the CDR3 reads TGTGCCAGCCGACCAACTAATGAAAAACTGTTTTTT.

V usage is TRBV7-9 and J usage is TRBJ2-5, with no clear D. CDR3 length equals 14 residues. The germline V gene encodes CDR1 SEHNR and CDR2 FQNEAQ (reference sequence). V was shortened by 2 bases and J by 6 bases, with 13 bases between the two germline ends. CDR3 nucleotide sequence: TGTGCCAGCAGCTTAAACTCCCTAGGGCAGACCCAGTACTTC. Amino acids: CASSLNSLGQTQYF.

About this clone itself: It differs at one base from a far larger clone, so likely a read error. Lacking the conserved final phenylalanine or tryptophan, this CDR3 likely reflects a read error. The rearrangement joins TRBV11-1 to TRBJ2-7, with TRBD2 identical over 9 bases. Germline CDR1 SGHAT, CDR2 FQDESV (reference sequence). V gave up 6 bases and J gave up 3 bases; unmatched junction bases: 12. The CDR3 has 16 amino acids. CDR3 region: CASSDPDLAGVYEQYS. CDR3 DNA sequence: TGTGCCAGCAGTGATCCCGATTTAGCGGGAGTCTACGAGCAGTACTCC.

This sequence joins TRBV15 and TRBJ2-3, with D tentatively TRBD2 (6 bases). The CDR3 is 16 residues long. The V end lost 2 bases, the J end lost 3 bases, and 15 bases lay between the germline ends. Per the germline V gene, CDR1 is LNHNV and CDR2 is YYDKDF (reference sequence). CDR3 nucleotide sequence: TGTGCCACCAGCAGATTCCCCAGTGGGAGGACAGATACGCAGTATTTT. Translation: CATSRFPSGRTDTQYF.

The CDR3 region has the DNA TGTGCCAGCAGCCCCCAGACTAGCGGGAGCACAGATACGCAGTATTTT. Amino acids: CASSPQTSGSTDTQYF. This chain uses TRBV11-2 with TRBJ2-3, with 10 bases matching TRBD2. This CDR3 spans 16 amino acids. CDR1 and CDR2 (germline): SGHAT, FQNNGV. J was trimmed by 0 bases and V by 5 bases; bases with no gene match: 5.

The rearrangement joins TRBV5-6 to TRBJ1-1, with D possibly being TRBD1 (5 bases). The germline V gene encodes CDR1 SGHDT and CDR2 YYEEEE. The CDR3 is 12 residues long. V lost 0 bases and J lost 11, with 11 bases in between. The CDR3 reads CASSLDRTIAFF. DNA for the CDR3: TGTGCCAGCAGCTTGGACAGGACCATCGCTTTCTTT.

Turning to this clone: A far larger clone is a single base away, which makes a read error likely. The chain carries TRBV25-1 and TRBJ2-2, with 7 positions matching TRBD1. The CDR3 runs 15 residues. Germline V gene data show CDR1 as MGHDK and CDR2 as SYGVNS. Trimming at V came to 4 bases and at J to 4 bases, leaving 6 bases not matched to a gene. DNA for the CDR3: TGTGCCAGCAGTGGAGGGGCAGGGGGCACCGGGGAGCTGTTTTTT. This encodes CASSGGAGGTGELFF.

As for this clone: The sample contains more than one DNA sequence encoding this CDR3. J is TRBJ2-7 and V is TRBV14, with TRBD2 matching over 13 bases. Unmatched junction bases numbered 10, after V lost 4 bases and J lost 7 bases. Germline CDR1 is SGHDN and CDR2 is FVKESK. The CDR3 is 16 amino acids. The CDR3 region has the DNA TGTGCCAGCAGCCGCCCAACTAGCGGGAGGGCGGGAGAGCAGTACTTC. This translates into CASSRPTSGRAGEQYF.

The chain employs TRBV5-1 and TRBJ2-3, with TRBD2 matching over 10 bases. This CDR3 has 16 amino acids. J gave up 7 bases and V 4 bases, and 12 bases lay outside the gene matches. The germline gives CDR1 SGHRS, CDR2 YFSETQ. The CDR3 region is CASSGGLAAWANTQYF. CDR3 in DNA: TGCGCCAGCAGCGGAGGACTAGCGGCCTGGGCGAATACGCAGTATTTT.

This clone was found once. This chain's CDR3 is CASSLVPGQGSYEQYF. CDR3 coding DNA: TGTGCCAGCAGCTTAGTTCCGGGACAGGGGTCCTACGAGCAGTACTTC. The J gene is TRBJ2-7, the V gene TRBV7-6; 10 bases are shared with TRBD1. The CDR3 is made up of 16 amino acids. Per the germline V gene, CDR1 is SGHVS and CDR2 is FNYEAQ. The ends lost 1 base at V and 1 base at J; junction bases unmatched: 4.

This clone was seen at least ten times. J is TRBJ2-3 and V is TRBV6-5, with D unclear. Germline loops: CDR1 MNHEY, CDR2 SVGAGI. This CDR3 has 16 amino acids. Between the trimmed V and J ends, which lost 0 bases and 2 bases, there was a span of 12 bases. The DNA of the CDR3 is TGTGCCAGCAGTTACTCCTTATCTGATGCCACAGATACGCAGTATTTT. Amino acid sequence: CASSYSLSDATDTQYF.

This chain uses TRBV5-6 with TRBJ1-2; D uncertain. Germline CDR1 reads SGHDT; CDR2 reads YYEEEE. The CDR3 sequence is 11 residues long. Deletions cut 4 bases from V and 5 bases from J, with 6 bases between. The CDR3 loop reads CASSGEYGYTF. The CDR3 DNA follows: TGTGCCAGCAGCGGGGAGTATGGCTACACCTTC.

Worth noting for this clone: Just one base apart from a much larger clone, this may be a read error. Different DNA sequences within this sample yield the same CDR3. V and J are TRBV7-2 and TRBJ2-3; weak D call: TRBD2 (5 bases). Germline-derived CDR1 and CDR2 are SGHTA and FQGNSA. V lost 0 bases and J lost 0, with 7 bases in between. The CDR3 consists of 15 residues. In DNA form, the CDR3 reads TGTGCCAGCAGCTTAGCGGGCGGGAGCACAGATACGCAGTATTTT. Translated: CASSLAGGSTDTQYF.

The J gene is TRBJ2-3, the V gene TRBV28; tentative D call: TRBD1 (6 bases). The V and J ends lost 1 base and 4 bases respectively, with 9 bases between them. The V gene's germline CDR1 is MDHEN and CDR2 SYDVKM. This CDR3 contains 14 residues. The CDR3 reads CASSLFRGPDTQYF. The CDR3 region has the DNA TGTGCCAGCAGTTTATTCAGGGGCCCAGATACGCAGTATTTT.

The rearrangement uses TRBV4-1 and TRBJ1-4; 10 bases line up with TRBD1. The junction had 7 bases not matched to a gene; V was cut back by 1 base and J by 8 bases. The CDR3 spans 16 residues. CDR1 MGHRA and CDR2 YSYEKL come from the germline V gene. The CDR3 reads CASSQVGGTGAEKLFF. The CDR3 DNA sequence: TGCGCCAGCAGCCAAGTCGGCGGGACAGGGGCCGAAAAACTGTTTTTT.

The rearrangement uses TRBV9 and TRBJ1-3; D perhaps matches TRBD1 (5 bases). CDR1 and CDR2 (germline): SGDLS, YYNGEE. CDR3 length equals 15 residues. Trimming cost V 4 bases and J 3 bases, with 14 bases left between them. CDR3 DNA sequence: TGTGCCAGCAGCCCCGACGGGGCGTATGGAAACACCATATATTTT. The encoded protein is CASSPDGAYGNTIYF.

In regard to this clone: A read error may account for a junction end that differs from germline. This rearrangement joins TRBV5-4 to TRBJ1-1, with 7 bases matching TRBD1. The CDR3 runs to 15 residues. In germline, CDR1 is SGHNT, CDR2 YYREEE (reference sequence). In nucleotides, the CDR3 is TGCGCCAGTTCGGGGACAGAATCGTGGAGCACTGAAGCTTTCTTT. Protein: CASSGTESWSTEAFF.

As for this clone: Distinct nucleotide sequences in the sample also encode this CDR3. The chain uses TRBV27 and TRBJ2-7; D may match TRBD1 or TRBD2 (5 bases each). CDR3 length: 11 amino acids. Trimming shortened V by 5 bases and J by 3 bases, and 5 bases separated the two germline ends. Germline values: CDR1 MNHEY, CDR2 SMNVEV (reference sequence). This CDR3 is CASSGGYEQYF. CDR3 sequence (DNA): TGTGCCAGCAGTGGGGGCTACGAGCAGTACTTC.